A selection of T cell receptor beta chains follows, all from one sample in a study of blood T cell repertoires in COVID-19. TCRdb's table, derived via immunoSEQ multiplex PCR, lists solely in-frame clones and lacks some. The sample gives about 100,000 clones, about nine tenths of which show up once; about 5.2% is in the top ten. The sequenced sample was peripheral blood. These receptors were taken from a man in his forties or fifties with acute or convalescent COVID-19. The CDR3 runs from the conserved cysteine through the conserved F or W. The order of the fields is V gene, clone size, D gene, J gene, CDR3 DNA, CDR3 protein. A D gene is named only where the DNA matches it firmly. Clone size is shown for a subset of rows, as once, few, many or a class of expanded clone.

V: TRBV27
size: .
D: .
J: TRBJ1-1
DNA: TGTGCCAGCAGTCCGCGTCGCCAAATGGGGCACACTGAAGCTTTCTTT
CDR3: CASSPRRQMGHTEAFF

V: TRBV15
size: .
D: .
J: TRBJ1-1
DNA: TGTGCCACCAGCAGAGATCTGGAGGCTTACACTGAAGCTTTCTTT
CDR3: CATSRDLEAYTEAFF

V: TRBV6-1
size: .
D: .
J: TRBJ2-7
DNA: TGTGCCAGCAGTGATTTCCCATACGAGCAGTACTTC
CDR3: CASSDFPYEQYF

V: TRBV3-1/TRBV3-2
size: .
D: TRBD1
J: TRBJ1-1
DNA: TGTGCCAGCAGCCAAAAGCGGGACAGGGGTCAGAACACTGAAGCTTTCTTT
CDR3: CASSQKRDRGQNTEAFF

V: TRBV29-1
size: .
D: TRBD2
J: TRBJ2-7
DNA: TGCAGCGTTGAATTGAGCGGGAGGAACGAGCAGTACTTC
CDR3: CSVELSGRNEQYF

V: TRBV27
size: .
D: TRBD1
J: TRBJ2-7
DNA: TGTGCCAGCAGTTTCGGGACAGGGGTCCACGAGCAGTACTTC
CDR3: CASSFGTGVHEQYF

V: TRBV4-1
size: once
D: .
J: TRBJ2-7
DNA: TGCGCCAGCAGCCAAGTCCAGGGCTCCTACGAGCAGTACTTC
CDR3: CASSQVQGSYEQYF

V: TRBV18
size: .
D: TRBD2
J: TRBJ2-7
DNA: TGTGCCAGCTCACAGGTCCGGGAGGGCATGGACGAGCAGTACTTC
CDR3: CASSQVREGMDEQYF

V: TRBV4-1
size: few
D: .
J: TRBJ2-7
DNA: TGCGCCAGCAGCCCGACGGGAGTATCCTACGAGCAGTACTTC
CDR3: CASSPTGVSYEQYF

V: TRBV24-1
size: .
D: .
J: TRBJ1-1
DNA: TGTGCCACCAGTGATCTGACAGGTACTGAAGCTTTCTTT
CDR3: CATSDLTGTEAFF

V: TRBV19
size: .
D: TRBD2
J: TRBJ2-7
DNA: TGTGCCAGTAGGACTAGCGGGGACTCCTACGAGCAGTACTTC
CDR3: CASRTSGDSYEQYF

V: TRBV9
size: .
D: TRBD2
J: TRBJ2-3
DNA: TGTGCCAGCAGTGGGACTAGCGGGGGAAGAGGGATACAAGATACGCAGTATTTT
CDR3: CASSGTSGGRGIQDTQYF

V: TRBV18
size: once
D: .
J: TRBJ1-2
DNA: TGTGCCAGCTCCCCCGGGATGAACTATGGCTACACCTTC
CDR3: CASSPGMNYGYTF

V: TRBV6-5
size: .
D: .
J: TRBJ1-5
DNA: TGTGCCAGCAGTAGGGGAAGCAATCAGCCCCAGCATTTT
CDR3: CASSRGSNQPQHF

V: TRBV28
size: .
D: .
J: TRBJ1-1
DNA: TGTGCCAGCAGTATGGACGGGGTATCGGCTGAAGCTTTCTTT
CDR3: CASSMDGVSAEAFF

V: TRBV24-1
size: .
D: TRBD2
J: TRBJ2-3
DNA: TGTGCCACCAGTGATCCTTCCGGGACTAGCGCAGATACGCAGTATTTT
CDR3: CATSDPSGTSADTQYF

V: TRBV4-1
size: once
D: .
J: TRBJ1-2
DNA: TGCGCCAGCAGCCAATCTATGGGCGGGTTGGGTTCCTATGGCTACACCTTC
CDR3: CASSQSMGGLGSYGYTF

V: TRBV11-2
size: .
D: TRBD1
J: TRBJ2-5
DNA: TGTGCCAGCAGGAATCAGGGGGAAGAGACTCAGTACTTC
CDR3: CASRNQGEETQYF

V: TRBV19
size: .
D: .
J: TRBJ1-4
DNA: TGTGCCAGTAGTATTGTTGCGCGGGAAAAACTGTTTTTT
CDR3: CASSIVAREKLFF

V: TRBV15
size: .
D: .
J: TRBJ1-1
DNA: TGTGCCACCAGCAGAGACGGGATGAACACTGAAGCTTTCTTT
CDR3: CATSRDGMNTEAFF

V: TRBV12-2
size: .
D: .
J: TRBJ1-5
DNA: TGTGCAAGTCGCTTAGAGGTCGACAGCGCCGGATCAAATCAGCCCCAGCATTTT
CDR3: CASRLEVDSAGSNQPQHF

V: TRBV30
size: .
D: .
J: TRBJ1-5
DNA: TGTGCCTGGAGCGGGGGAGTAGATCAGCCCCAGCATTTT
CDR3: CAWSGGVDQPQHF

V: TRBV30
size: .
D: TRBD1
J: TRBJ1-1
DNA: TGTGCCTGGAGGAGGGACAGGGCTATATTCACTGAAGCTTTCTTT
CDR3: CAWRRDRAIFTEAFF

V: TRBV7-2
size: .
D: .
J: TRBJ2-7
DNA: TGTGCCAGCAGCAGGGCGGCAGGGATTGGCGACGAGCAGTACTTC
CDR3: CASSRAAGIGDEQYF

V: TRBV4-1
size: .
D: .
J: TRBJ2-3
DNA: TGCGCCAGCAGCAGTCCTCAAACCAGGGATAGCACAGATACGCAGTATTTT
CDR3: CASSSPQTRDSTDTQYF

V: TRBV19
size: .
D: TRBD2
J: TRBJ2-1
DNA: TGTGCCGGAGGAGCGGGAGGGCCTTCGAATGAGCAGTTCTTC
CDR3: CAGGAGGPSNEQFF

V: TRBV15
size: once
D: .
J: TRBJ2-7
DNA: TGTGCCACCAGCCGACTACCGAGCTCCTACGAGCAGTACTTC
CDR3: CATSRLPSSYEQYF

V: TRBV7-9
size: .
D: TRBD1
J: TRBJ2-5
DNA: TGTGCCAGCAGCGGGGGACAGCCTCAAGAGACCCAGTACTTC
CDR3: CASSGGQPQETQYF

V: TRBV27
size: .
D: TRBD1
J: TRBJ2-7
DNA: TGTGCCAGCAGTACGACAGGGGTCGAGCAGTACTTC
CDR3: CASSTTGVEQYF

V: TRBV4-1
size: .
D: .
J: TRBJ2-1
DNA: TGCGCCAGCAGCCAAGACATAACGGGAGCGACAGTCTTC
CDR3: CASSQDITGATVF

V: TRBV2
size: .
D: TRBD2
J: TRBJ2-2
DNA: TGTGCCAGCAGTGAGGGACTAGCGGGAGGTGACGGGGAGCTGTTTTTT
CDR3: CASSEGLAGGDGELFF

V: TRBV7-2
size: .
D: TRBD2
J: TRBJ2-7
DNA: TGTGCCAGCAGCTCCGCAGGGGCCGGACTAGCGGGGGCCTACGAGCAGTACTTC
CDR3: CASSSAGAGLAGAYEQYF

V: TRBV7-2
size: once
D: TRBD2
J: TRBJ2-2
DNA: TGTGCCAGCAGCACCCGCGGGGGGAACACCGGGGAGCTGTTTTTT
CDR3: CASSTRGGNTGELFF

V: TRBV7-2
size: .
D: .
J: TRBJ2-4
DNA: TGTGCCAGCAGCTCCCGCTATGGTGGGGCAAACATTCAGTACTTC
CDR3: CASSSRYGGANIQYF

V: TRBV10-2
size: .
D: TRBD2
J: TRBJ2-7
DNA: TGCGCCAGCAGTGAGATGTGGGGGTCTAGCGGGAGTGCCTACGAGCAGTACTTC
CDR3: CASSEMWGSSGSAYEQYF

V: TRBV5-6
size: .
D: TRBD1
J: TRBJ2-3
DNA: TGTGCCAGCAGCCCTTTAACAGGGGAGCTCCACACAGATACGCAGTATTTT
CDR3: CASSPLTGELHTDTQYF

V: TRBV2
size: .
D: .
J: TRBJ1-2
DNA: TGTGCCATCTCGAAAGGGGCAGGGAACTATGGCTACACCTTC
CDR3: CAISKGAGNYGYTF

V: TRBV9
size: .
D: TRBD2
J: TRBJ2-7
DNA: TGTGCCAGCAGCCGGGGACTAGCGGGAGTAGGCGAGCAGTACTTC
CDR3: CASSRGLAGVGEQYF

V: TRBV6-1
size: .
D: .
J: TRBJ2-7
DNA: TGTGCCAGCAGTGCCGGAGGGTACTACGAGCAGTACTTC
CDR3: CASSAGGYYEQYF